A single sample gave rise to the 31 T cell receptor beta chains below, sequenced in a study of cytomegalovirus exposure and HLA in healthy donors. Researchers ran the PCR with 60 Vbeta and 13 Jbeta primers. Using immunoSEQ multiplex PCR, the repertoire was profiled, and TCRdb retains in-frame clones only, with some absent. Across 100,000 to 150,000 clones, the top ten clones capture under 2.5% of the sample. The sequencing input was PBMCs. The receptors stem from a man in his forties in good health and CMV-seronegative.

The chain uses TRBV19 and TRBJ2-2; a possible D gene is TRBD1 (6 bases). V lost 9 bases, J lost 3 bases, and 20 bases lay in between. Germline CDR1 is LNHDA and CDR2 is SQIVND (reference sequence). This CDR3 is built from 16 residues. DNA for the CDR3: TGTGCCAGCGACCCCCGGGCCAAGGGGGACACCGGGGAGCTGTTTTTT. Translated: CASDPRAKGDTGELFF. Full variable domain (remainder filled in from reference TRBV19 and TRBJ2-2): DGGITQSPKYLFRKEGQNVTLSCEQNLNHDAMYWYRQDPGQGLRLIYYSQIVNDFQKGDIAEGYSVSREKKESFPLTVTSAQKNPTAFYLCASDPRAKGDTGELFFGEGSRLTVL.

J is TRBJ1-1 and V is TRBV5-1, with a possible D match to TRBD1 (6 bases). The ends were cut back, 0 bases at V and 11 bases at J, with 14 bases in the middle. This CDR3 is built from 13 residues. CDR1 is SGHRS, CDR2 YFSETQ, per germline. DNA of the CDR3: TGCGCCAGCAGCTTGGAGGCAGGGGCGGTGGCTTTCTTT. Translated: CASSLEAGAVAFF.

V gene TRBV10-1 combines with J gene TRBJ2-1, with TRBD2 matching over 8 bases. CDR3 length equals 13 residues. The germline V gene encodes CDR1 WNHNN and CDR2 SYGVQD (reference sequence). J gave up 8 bases and V 8 bases, and 8 bases lay outside the gene matches. As DNA, the CDR3 is TGCGCCAGCGGCGGCGGGAGGCCCGATGAGCAGTTCTTC. This codes for CASGGGRPDEQFF.

This chain connects TRBV7-2 to TRBJ2-1, with 8 bases fitting TRBD2. V trimming: 4 bases; J trimming: 2 bases; junction bases outside the gene matches: 10. Germline CDR1 reads SGHTA; CDR2 reads FQGNSA. The length of the CDR3 is 17 residues. This CDR3 reads CASSSEPGLGAYNEQFF. The CDR3 bases are TGTGCCAGCAGCTCCGAACCGGGACTAGGAGCCTACAATGAGCAGTTCTTC.

A word on this clone: One junction end does not reproduce the germline sequence, and a read error may be involved. The chain joins TRBV11-2 to TRBJ2-2; possibly TRBD1 for D (5 bases). Germline V CDR1 and CDR2: SGHAT, FQNNGV. The CDR3 loop spans 15 amino acids. This CDR3 is CASSLDRANTGELFF. The CDR3 nucleotides are TGTGCCAGCAGCTTAGACAGGGCGAATACCGGGGAGCTGTTTTTT.

CDR3 sequence (DNA): TGCGCCAGCAGCATCGGGACAAAAGGAAACACCGGGGAGCTGTTTTTT. Amino acid sequence: CASSIGTKGNTGELFF. The chain employs TRBV5-1 and TRBJ2-2; D possibly corresponds to TRBD1 (6 bases). V was shortened by 4 bases and J by 2 bases, with 15 bases between the two germline ends. The CDR3 consists of 16 residues. Germline V gene data show CDR1 as SGHRS and CDR2 as YFSETQ. The variable domain in full, completed from reference TRBV5-1 and TRBJ2-2, reads KAGVTQTPRYLIKTRGQQVTLSCSPISGHRSVSWYQQTPGQGLQFLFEYFSETQRNKGNFPGRFSGRQFSNSRSEMNVSTLELGDSALYLCASSIGTKGNTGELFFGEGSRLTVL.

The chain recombines TRBV7-2 with TRBJ2-7; perhaps TRBD1 as D (6 bases). CDR3 length equals 14 residues. V was trimmed by 6 bases and J by 0 bases, leaving 12 bases between them. Germline-derived CDR1 and CDR2 are SGHTA and FQGNSA. CDR3 sequence (DNA): TGTGCCAGCAGGGAAACAGGGTTCTCCTACGAGCAGTACTTC. Amino acids: CASRETGFSYEQYF.

The chain has TRBV5-1 and TRBJ2-7; TRBD1 is a possible D gene (5 bases). Trimming stripped 3 bases from V and 3 bases from J, with 10 bases between. The CDR3 spans 13 residues. Germline CDR1 is SGHRS and CDR2 is YFSETQ. The CDR3 sequence: CASSYGQNYEQYF. The CDR3, as DNA: TGCGCCAGCAGCTATGGACAAAACTACGAGCAGTACTTC.

The chain links TRBV6-5 to TRBJ2-7; tentative D call: TRBD2 (6 bases). The germline V and J ends were trimmed by 0 bases and 3 bases, with 15 bases remaining between them. The CDR3 is 16 residues long. Per germline, CDR1 MNHEY and CDR2 SVGAGI. The DNA of the CDR3 is TGTGCCAGCAGTTACTCGACGGGAGTGGGAGGCTACGAGCAGTACTTC. It specifies CASSYSTGVGGYEQYF.

The chain carries TRBV9 and TRBJ2-3, with TRBD1 as a possible D gene (5 bases). V was cut by 4 bases and J by 8 bases, with 11 bases left in between. The CDR3 is 12 residues long. CDR1 is SGDLS and CDR2 is YYNGEE in the germline V gene. CDR3 in amino acids: CASSTTEFTQYF. CDR3 bases: TGTGCCAGCAGCACGACAGAGTTTACGCAGTATTTT.

The V gene is TRBV19, the J gene TRBJ1-5; 8 bases align to TRBD1. With 3 bases clipped from V and 6 bases from J, the junction kept 10 bases outside the gene matches. Germline V gene sequence: CDR1 LNHDA, CDR2 SQIVND (reference sequence). The CDR3 has 16 residues. This CDR3 reads CASSIQGAAPGQPQHF. The CDR3 nucleotides read TGTGCCAGTAGTATTCAGGGGGCGGCACCCGGTCAGCCCCAGCATTTT.

The rearrangement links TRBV11-3 to TRBJ2-3, with 7 bases that match TRBD2. The ends lost 0 bases at V and 0 bases at J; junction bases unmatched: 15. CDR3 length equals 20 residues. The V gene's germline CDR1 is SGHNT and CDR2 YENEEA. This CDR3 is CASSLEPVLGEGRSTDTQYF. Here the CDR3 DNA reads TGTGCCAGCAGCTTAGAACCGGTTTTGGGGGAGGGCCGAAGCACAGATACGCAGTATTTT.

The rearrangement links TRBV29-1 to TRBJ1-1, with 9 positions matching TRBD1. J lost 3 bases, V lost 6 bases, and 5 bases had no gene match. Germline V gene lookup returns CDR1 SQVTM and CDR2 ANQGSEA. The CDR3 totals 13 residues. The CDR3 loop is CSVLTGGDTEAFF. In DNA form, the CDR3 reads TGCAGCGTCCTGACAGGGGGGGACACTGAAGCTTTCTTT.

This chain uses TRBV19 with TRBJ2-3, with no clear D. Trimming stripped 3 bases from V and 2 bases from J, with 9 bases between. Per germline, CDR1 LNHDA and CDR2 SQIVND (reference sequence). The CDR3 extends over 14 amino acids. CDR3 region: CASSILKNTDTQYF. The CDR3 DNA follows: TGTGCCAGTAGTATCCTAAAGAACACAGATACGCAGTATTTT.

The V and J genes are TRBV5-6 and TRBJ2-3; 8 bases are shared with TRBD2. The CDR3 loop spans 15 amino acids. With 0 bases clipped from V and 1 base from J, the junction kept 1 base outside the gene matches. Germline CDR1 SGHDT, CDR2 YYEEEE. This CDR3 reads CASSLGGRRTDTQYF. CDR3 bases: TGTGCCAGCAGCTTGGGCGGGAGGCGCACAGATACGCAGTATTTT.

The chain is built from TRBV10-2 and TRBJ2-5; 7 nucleotides align to TRBD1. Matching the DNA end better, TRBJ2-7 makes the J call doubtful. CDR1 and CDR2 (germline): WSHSY, SAAADI. The length of the CDR3 is 14 residues. The DNA for the CDR3 is TGCGCCAGCAGTGGGACAGGCGCTAGGTACGAGCAGTACTTC. This encodes CASSGTGARYEQYF.

This chain links TRBV2 with TRBJ2-3, with D tentatively TRBD1 (5 bases). CDR1 SNHLY and CDR2 FYNNEI come from the germline V gene. The CDR3 consists of 15 residues. The V and J ends lost 6 bases and 1 base respectively, with 14 bases between them. CDR3 loop: CASRRTGLGTDTQYF. The DNA for the CDR3 is TGTGCCAGCAGGAGAACAGGTTTGGGCACAGATACGCAGTATTTT.

The J gene is TRBJ2-7, the V gene TRBV10-1; D not certain. Trimming took off 0 bases at V and 2 bases at J, with 8 bases between the two ends. Per the germline V gene, CDR1 is WNHNN and CDR2 is SYGVQD (reference sequence). The CDR3 runs 14 residues. The CDR3 DNA sequence: TGCGCCAGCAGTGAGTCTGGTGGGCCCTACGAGCAGTACTTC. The encoded protein is CASSESGGPYEQYF.

The rearrangement uses TRBV13 and TRBJ2-1; 7 bases are shared with TRBD2. This CDR3 contains 15 residues. Germline V gene data show CDR1 as PRHDT and CDR2 as FYEKMQ (reference sequence). The V gene end was trimmed by 3 bases and the J gene end by 0 bases; junction bases not matched to a gene: 2. Here the CDR3 reads CASSFGGGSYNEQFF. CDR3 DNA sequence: TGTGCCAGCAGCTTTGGGGGGGGCTCCTACAATGAGCAGTTCTTC.

The gene calls are TRBV6-5 and TRBJ1-3; possibly TRBD1 for D (6 bases). CDR3 length: 12 residues. Germline assignment: CDR1 MNHEY and CDR2 SVGAGI. In DNA, the CDR3 is TGTGCAGCAAGGGGGTCTGGAAACACCATATATTTT. Translated, it gives CAARGSGNTIYF.

The chain employs TRBV7-6 and TRBJ2-1, with 9 bases that match TRBD2. Trimming at V came to 0 bases and at J to 0 bases, leaving 6 bases not matched to a gene. CDR1 is SGHVS and CDR2 is FNYEAQ in the germline V gene. The CDR3 extends over 18 amino acids. CDR3 nucleotide sequence: TGTGCCAGCAGCTTAGCTGGACTAGCGCCGAGCTCCTACAATGAGCAGTTCTTC. Its protein is CASSLAGLAPSSYNEQFF.

This chain links TRBV6-5 with TRBJ2-7, with 14 bases identical to TRBD2. This CDR3 is 16 amino acids long. Per the germline V gene, CDR1 is MNHEY and CDR2 is SVGAGI. The V and J ends lost 2 bases and 4 bases, in that order; junction bases with no gene match: 4. CDR3 sequence: CASSYTGLAGVYEQYF. CDR3 nucleotide sequence: TGTGCCAGCAGTTACACGGGACTAGCGGGAGTTTACGAGCAGTACTTC.

The V and J genes are TRBV2 and TRBJ2-3; D unclear. Germline V gene sequence: CDR1 SNHLY, CDR2 FYNNEI. Between the trimmed V and J ends, which lost 3 bases and 4 bases, there was a span of 5 bases. The CDR3 covers 12 residues. Written as DNA, the CDR3 is TGTGCCAGCAGTGAGAGGCCAGATACGCAGTATTTT. Protein sequence: CASSERPDTQYF.

The chain links TRBV11-3 to TRBJ1-3, with 7 bases lining up with TRBD1. This CDR3 has 14 residues. The V and J ends lost 6 bases and 4 bases, in that order; junction bases with no gene match: 6. The germline gives CDR1 SGHNT, CDR2 YENEEA. CDR3 sequence reads: CASRVTGSGNTIYF. The CDR3 DNA sequence: TGTGCCAGCAGGGTGACAGGGTCAGGAAACACCATATATTTT.

To note about this clone: The same CDR3 can be traced to other DNA sequences in this sample. The chain recombines TRBV7-6 with TRBJ1-1; TRBD1 matches 9 bases. The CDR3 is 14 amino acids. Germline V CDR1 and CDR2: SGHVS, FNYEAQ. J gave up 1 base and V 4 bases, and 1 base lay outside the gene matches. The CDR3 is CASSSGQGNTEAFF. In DNA form, the CDR3 reads TGTGCCAGCAGCTCGGGACAGGGGAACACTGAAGCTTTCTTT.

The J gene is TRBJ2-1, the V gene TRBV4-1, with a tentative D call TRBD2 (5 bases). Germline CDR1 and CDR2: MGHRA and YSYEKL. The CDR3 runs 18 residues. The V end lost 0 bases, the J end lost 0 bases, and 15 bases lay between the germline ends. The CDR3 region has the DNA TGCGCCAGCAGCCAAGACAGAGAGGGAAAGAGCTCCTACAATGAGCAGTTCTTC. It translates to CASSQDREGKSSYNEQFF.

The chain recombines TRBV6-5 with TRBJ1-1, with TRBD1 matching 8 bases. From germline, CDR1 is MNHEY and CDR2 SVGAGI. CDR3 length: 13 residues. Germline trimming cut 10 bases from V and 6 bases from J; bases unmatched to any gene: 10. In DNA form, the CDR3 reads TGTGCCACCTACCCAGGGGGCCGCCCTGAAGCTTTCTTT. This sequence encodes CATYPGGRPEAFF.

The chain couples TRBV30 to TRBJ1-5, with 8 bases that match TRBD1. The CDR3 loop spans 17 amino acids. Germline-derived CDR1 and CDR2 are GTSNPN and SVGIG (reference sequence). Trimming took 1 base from V and 3 from J; bases not matched to a gene: 11. CDR3 loop: CAWSGMQGARFNQPQHF. CDR3 DNA: TGTGCCTGGAGTGGGATGCAGGGGGCAAGGTTCAATCAGCCCCAGCATTTT. The full variable domain, in which reference TRBV30 and TRBJ1-5 provide the parts outside the CDR3, is SQTIHQWPATLVQPVGSPLSLECTVEGTSNPNLYWYRQAAGRGLQLLFYSVGIGQISSEVPQNLSASRPQDRQFILSSKKLLLSDSGFYLCAWSGMQGARFNQPQHFGDGTRLSIL.

This chain uses TRBV18 with TRBJ2-7, with 9 bases aligning to TRBD2. V dropped 4 bases and J dropped 0; count of bases not matched to a gene: 4. The CDR3 is made up of 15 amino acids. In germline, CDR1 is KGHSH, CDR2 LQKENI. CDR3 in DNA: TGTGCCAGCTCACTGGGCGGGGGGGACTCCTACGAGCAGTACTTC. It is translated as CASSLGGGDSYEQYF.

The V and J genes are TRBV11-3 and TRBJ2-6; 8 bases are shared with TRBD1. V dropped 5 bases and J dropped 0; count of bases not matched to a gene: 6. Looked up from germline, CDR1 is SGHNT and CDR2 is YENEEA. The length of the CDR3 is 17 residues. The CDR3 reads CASSPGQAGSGANVLTF. The CDR3 nucleotides read TGTGCCAGCAGCCCGGGACAGGCGGGCTCTGGGGCCAACGTCCTGACTTTC.

CDR3 coding DNA: TGTGCCAGTTCTAGAGATAGCAATCAGCCCCAGCATTTT. It is translated as CASSRDSNQPQHF. V is TRBV7-9 and J is TRBJ1-5; no clear D gene. The V gene's germline CDR1 is SEHNR and CDR2 FQNEAQ (reference sequence). The length of the CDR3 is 13 residues. V lost 9 bases and J 0 bases, leaving 9 bases between the germline ends. Variable domain in full (rest from reference TRBV7-9 and TRBJ1-5): DTGVSQNPRHKITKRGQNVTFRCDPISEHNRLYWYRQTLGQGPEFLTYFQNEAQLEKSRLLSDRFSAERPKGSFSTLEIQRTEQGDSAMYLCASSRDSNQPQHFGDGTRLSIL.